The TCR beta chain described here comes from a study of neoadjuvant nivolumab and ipilimumab in lung cancer. Study conclusions and caveats: Only a small number of samples underwent TCR sequencing. Only two of four nivolumab-treated tumors gained richness and clonality by surgery. Pretherapy blood TCR richness correlated positively with resected tumor richness.

This clone was found once. What it recognizes is unknown. Sequencing used immunoSEQ multiplex PCR; TCRdb keeps in-frame clones, though not all of them. The sample records about 4,700 clones, about 74% being singletons. The germline V gene encodes CDR1 MRHNA and CDR2 SNTAGT. Trimming cost V 7 bases and J 6 bases, with 16 bases left between them. The CDR3 is 13 residues long. This TCR was sampled from an adult with non-small cell lung cancer. Some clones in this sample may be carry-over from other donors' samples. Specimen: normal lung tissue adjacent to the tumor, collected after neoadjuvant nivolumab, alone or with ipilimumab, at or shortly before surgery. The chain links TRBV6-4 to TRBJ2-7; no definite D call. CDR3 DNA: TGTGCCAGCAAGGGAAAAGTATTGGGCGAGCAGTACTTC. Translated, it gives CASKGKVLGEQYF.